This TCR beta chain appears in the sequencing data of a study of beta chain features in type 1 diabetes. The CDR3 runs 14 residues. The V end lost 3 bases, the J end lost 8 bases, and 13 bases lay between the germline ends. Germline-derived CDR1 and CDR2 are LNHNV and YYDKDF (reference sequence). A note on this clone: Its specificity is not known.

The isolated RNA, all of it, was reverse transcribed, so expressed TCRB transcripts were what got sequenced. Some 3.6 million reads per sample were averaged for naive, central memory and regulatory samples. Some clones are missing from TCRdb's copy, which holds only in-frame ones; the method was immunoSEQ multiplex PCR. The repertoire includes some 270,000 clones, roughly 8% of them detected once, and 0.9% to 1.2% sits in the top ten. Study outcomes and limitations: The question of HLA type influencing TCRB rearrangement was one that remained unresolved here. Shorter TCRB CDR3s, moderately but significantly so, were found in Type 1 diabetes patients in all four CD4+ subsets. Shorter templates may be favored by PCR, equally so in patients and controls.

Material: central memory CD4+ T cells from blood. The sequence was obtained from a woman between 18 and 29 years old in good health. The rearrangement joins TRBV15 to TRBJ1-4; D unresolved. CDR3 DNA: TGTGCCACCAGCAGCCTGGGAGGGAACGAAAAACTGTTTTTT. It specifies CATSSLGGNEKLFF.